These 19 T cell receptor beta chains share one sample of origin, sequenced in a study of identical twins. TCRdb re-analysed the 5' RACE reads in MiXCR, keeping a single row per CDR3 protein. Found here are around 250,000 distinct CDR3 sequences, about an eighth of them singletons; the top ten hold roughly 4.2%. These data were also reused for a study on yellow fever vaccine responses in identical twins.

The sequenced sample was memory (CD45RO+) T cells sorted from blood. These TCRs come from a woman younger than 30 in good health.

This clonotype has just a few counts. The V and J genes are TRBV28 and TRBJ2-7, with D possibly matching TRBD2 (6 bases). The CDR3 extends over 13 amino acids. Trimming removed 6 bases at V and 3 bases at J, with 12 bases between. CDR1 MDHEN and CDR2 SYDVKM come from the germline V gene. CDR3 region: CASRDPSVYEQYF. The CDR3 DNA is TGTGCCAGCAGAGACCCTAGCGTCTACGAGCAGTACTTC.

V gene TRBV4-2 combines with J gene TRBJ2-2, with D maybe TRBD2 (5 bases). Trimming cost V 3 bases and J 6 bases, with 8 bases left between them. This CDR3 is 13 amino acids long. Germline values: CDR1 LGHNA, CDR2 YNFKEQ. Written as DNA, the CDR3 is TGTGCCAGCAGCCAGGGAGTTTCCGGGGAGCTGTTTTTT. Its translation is CASSQGVSGELFF.

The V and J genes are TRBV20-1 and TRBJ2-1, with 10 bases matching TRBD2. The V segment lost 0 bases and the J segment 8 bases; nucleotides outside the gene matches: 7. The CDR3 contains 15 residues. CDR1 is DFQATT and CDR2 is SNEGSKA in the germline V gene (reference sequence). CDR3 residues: CSARDLASGRYEQFF. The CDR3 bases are TGCAGTGCTAGAGATCTGGCTAGCGGGAGATATGAGCAGTTCTTC.

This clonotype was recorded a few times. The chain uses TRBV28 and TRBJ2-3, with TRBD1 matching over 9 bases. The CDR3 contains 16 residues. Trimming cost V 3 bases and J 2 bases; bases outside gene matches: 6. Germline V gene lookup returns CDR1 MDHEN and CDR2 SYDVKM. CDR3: CASSLTGTGTTDTQYF. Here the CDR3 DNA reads TGTGCCAGCAGTTTGACCGGGACAGGGACCACAGATACGCAGTATTTT.

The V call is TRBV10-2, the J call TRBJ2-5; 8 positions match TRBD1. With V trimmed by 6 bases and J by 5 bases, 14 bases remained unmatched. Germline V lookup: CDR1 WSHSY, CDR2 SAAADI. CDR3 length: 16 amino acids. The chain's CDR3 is CASRPAGAGGGETQYF. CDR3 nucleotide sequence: TGCGCCAGCAGACCGGCTGGGGCAGGGGGCGGGGAGACCCAGTACTTC.

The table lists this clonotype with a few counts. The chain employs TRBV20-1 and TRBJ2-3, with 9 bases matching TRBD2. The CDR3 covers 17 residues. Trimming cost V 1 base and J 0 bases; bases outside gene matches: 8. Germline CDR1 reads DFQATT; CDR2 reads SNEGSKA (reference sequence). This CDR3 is CSARGISGGPSTDTQYF. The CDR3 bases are TGCAGTGCTAGAGGGATTAGCGGGGGCCCTAGCACAGATACGCAGTATTTT.

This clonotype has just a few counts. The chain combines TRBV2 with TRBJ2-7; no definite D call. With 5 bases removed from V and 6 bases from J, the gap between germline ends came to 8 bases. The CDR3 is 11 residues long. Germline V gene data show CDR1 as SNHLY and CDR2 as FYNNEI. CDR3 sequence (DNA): TGTGCCAGCAGTATAGTTCCCGAGCAGTACTTC. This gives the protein CASSIVPEQYF.

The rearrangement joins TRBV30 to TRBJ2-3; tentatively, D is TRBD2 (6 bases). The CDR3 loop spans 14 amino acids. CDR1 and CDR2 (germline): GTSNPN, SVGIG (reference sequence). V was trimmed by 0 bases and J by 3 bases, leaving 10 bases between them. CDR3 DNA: TGTGCCTGGAGTGTAACTGGGAGGACAGATACGCAGTATTTT. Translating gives CAWSVTGRTDTQYF.

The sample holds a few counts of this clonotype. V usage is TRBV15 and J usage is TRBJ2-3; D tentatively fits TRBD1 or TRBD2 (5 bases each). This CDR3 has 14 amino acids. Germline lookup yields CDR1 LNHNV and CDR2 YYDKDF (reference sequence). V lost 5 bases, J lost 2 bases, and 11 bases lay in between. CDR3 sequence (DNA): TGTGCCACCAGCCCTCGGGACCTCACAGATACGCAGTATTTT. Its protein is CATSPRDLTDTQYF. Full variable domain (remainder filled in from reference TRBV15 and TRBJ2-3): DAMVIQNPRYQVTQFGKPVTLSCSQTLNHNVMYWYQQKSSQAPKLLFHYYDKDFNNEADTPDNFQSRRPNTSFCFLDIRSPGLGDTAMYLCATSPRDLTDTQYFGPGTRLTVL.

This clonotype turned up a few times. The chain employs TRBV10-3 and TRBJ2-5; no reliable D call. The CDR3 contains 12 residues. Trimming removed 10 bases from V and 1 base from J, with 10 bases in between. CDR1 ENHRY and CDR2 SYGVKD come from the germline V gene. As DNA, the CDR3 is TGTGCCACCTTAGGGTTCCAAGAGACCCAGTACTTC. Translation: CATLGFQETQYF.

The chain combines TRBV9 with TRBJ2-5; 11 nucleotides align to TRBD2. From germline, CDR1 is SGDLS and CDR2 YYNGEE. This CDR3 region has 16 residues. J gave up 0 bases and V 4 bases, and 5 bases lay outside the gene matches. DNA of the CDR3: TGTGCCAGCAGCTTACAGGGACTAGCGGACCAAGAGACCCAGTACTTC. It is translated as CASSLQGLADQETQYF.

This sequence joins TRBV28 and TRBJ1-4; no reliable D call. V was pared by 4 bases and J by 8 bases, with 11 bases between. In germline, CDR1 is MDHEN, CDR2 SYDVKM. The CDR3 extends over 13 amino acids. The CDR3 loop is CASSSTLFEKLFF. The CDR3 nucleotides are TGTGCCAGCAGTTCGACGCTGTTCGAAAAACTGTTTTTT.

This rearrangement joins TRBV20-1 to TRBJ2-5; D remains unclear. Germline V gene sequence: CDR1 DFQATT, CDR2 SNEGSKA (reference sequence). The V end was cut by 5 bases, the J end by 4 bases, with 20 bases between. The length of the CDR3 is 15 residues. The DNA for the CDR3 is TGCAGTGCTCGCGACGGTACTACGATGGGAGAGACCCAGTACTTC. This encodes CSARDGTTMGETQYF.

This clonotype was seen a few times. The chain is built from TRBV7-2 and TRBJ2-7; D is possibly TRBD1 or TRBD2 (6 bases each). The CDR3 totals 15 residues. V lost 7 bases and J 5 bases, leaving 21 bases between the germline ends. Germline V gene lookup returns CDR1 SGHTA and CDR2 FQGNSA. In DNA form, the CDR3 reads TGTGCCAGCAACATTGTGGGGGGCCGGAGGGACGAGCAGTACTTC. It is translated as CASNIVGGRRDEQYF.

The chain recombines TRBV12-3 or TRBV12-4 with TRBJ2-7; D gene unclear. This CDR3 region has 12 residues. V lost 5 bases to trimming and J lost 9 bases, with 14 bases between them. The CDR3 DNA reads TGTGCCAGCAGTCACCTAAGAGGCGTGCAGTACTTC. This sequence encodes CASSHLRGVQYF.

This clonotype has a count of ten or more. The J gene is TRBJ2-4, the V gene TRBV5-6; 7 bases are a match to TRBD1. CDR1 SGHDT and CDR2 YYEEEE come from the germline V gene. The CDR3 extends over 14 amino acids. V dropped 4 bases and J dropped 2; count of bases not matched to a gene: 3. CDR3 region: CASSTQGTKNIQYF. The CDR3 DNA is TGTGCCAGCAGCACACAGGGGACCAAAAACATTCAGTACTTC.

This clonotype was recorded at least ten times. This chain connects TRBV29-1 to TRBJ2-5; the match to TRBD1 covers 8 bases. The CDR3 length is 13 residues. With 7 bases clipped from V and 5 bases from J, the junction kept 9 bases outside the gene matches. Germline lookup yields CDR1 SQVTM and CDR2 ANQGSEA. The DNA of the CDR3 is TGCAGCGGCGGACAGGGTTGGTTGGAGACCCAGTACTTC. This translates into CSGGQGWLETQYF.

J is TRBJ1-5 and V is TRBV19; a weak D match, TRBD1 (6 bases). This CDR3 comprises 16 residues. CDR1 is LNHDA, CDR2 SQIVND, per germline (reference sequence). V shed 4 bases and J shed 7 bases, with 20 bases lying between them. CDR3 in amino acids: CASSTDPPGAGQPQHF. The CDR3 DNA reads TGTGCCAGTAGTACGGATCCTCCAGGGGCTGGACAGCCCCAGCATTTT.

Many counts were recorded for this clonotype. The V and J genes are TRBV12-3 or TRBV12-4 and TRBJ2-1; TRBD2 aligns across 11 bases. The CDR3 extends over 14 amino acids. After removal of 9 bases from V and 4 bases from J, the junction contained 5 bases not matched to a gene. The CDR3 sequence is CASTTSGDYNEQFF. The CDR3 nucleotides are TGTGCCAGTACGACTAGCGGGGATTACAATGAGCAGTTCTTC.